Each of the 10 T cell receptor beta chains below was sequenced from the same sample in a study of T cells of healthy individuals (dated 2018 in TCRdb). The library was built by means of 5' RACE. Instrument used: Illumina MiSeq. Through fastp at Q25 and MiXCR, TCRdb rebuilt clones from the public reads, retaining in-frame beta chains. Every entry covers one CDR3 protein and lists the most common genes and DNA from its rows. The sample profile shows about 53,000 distinct CDR3 sequences; approximately 15% of them were found once. The ten largest make up 15% to 20% of the sample. The receptors were gathered from a human donor in good health.

This clonotype was seen only a few times. The gene calls are TRBV20-1 and TRBJ2-2, with 8 nucleotides matching TRBD1. Germline values: CDR1 DFQATT, CDR2 SNEGSKA (reference sequence). The ends lost 6 bases at V and 4 bases at J; junction bases unmatched: 4. The CDR3 runs 13 residues. CDR3 sequence: CSAQGAGTGELFF. CDR3 coding DNA: TGCAGTGCGCAGGGGGCTGGCACCGGGGAGCTGTTTTTT.

This sequence joins TRBV11-2 and TRBJ2-3; 10 nucleotides match TRBD2. This CDR3 has 15 amino acids. Germline V gives CDR1 SGHAT, CDR2 FQNNGV. The V and J ends lost 4 bases and 5 bases, in that order; junction bases with no gene match: 6. The CDR3 sequence: CASSSYSGRRDTQYF. The CDR3 nucleotides read TGTGCCAGCAGCTCCTATAGCGGGAGGAGAGATACGCAGTATTTT.

The chain has TRBV30 and TRBJ1-4; D gene ambiguous. CDR1 and CDR2 (germline): GTSNPN, SVGIG (reference sequence). With 1 base removed from V and 5 bases from J, the gap between germline ends came to 8 bases. The CDR3 length is 13 residues. CDR3 sequence (DNA): TGTGCCTGGAGTGGACGGATCAATGAAAAACTGTTTTTT. Translated, it gives CAWSGRINEKLFF. The whole variable domain, filled in from reference TRBV30 and TRBJ1-4, reads SQTIHQWPATLVQPVGSPLSLECTVEGTSNPNLYWYRQAAGRGLQLLFYSVGIGQISSEVPQNLSASRPQDRQFILSSKKLLLSDSGFYLCAWSGRINEKLFFGSGTQLSVL.

The gene calls are TRBV30 and TRBJ1-3; no firm D call. From germline, CDR1 is GTSNPN and CDR2 SVGIG (reference sequence). Trimming took 0 bases from V and 0 from J, leaving 12 bases between them. The CDR3 sequence is 16 residues long. CDR3 DNA sequence: TGTGCCTGGAGTGTACCCCAGTTGAGCTCTGGAAACACCATATATTTT. Its protein product is CAWSVPQLSSGNTIYF.

This clonotype was seen a handful of times. The chain recombines TRBV6-5 with TRBJ2-5; D is perhaps TRBD2 (5 bases). Germline V gene data show CDR1 as MNHEY and CDR2 as SVGAGI. Deletions cut 6 bases from V and 1 base from J, with 9 bases between. The CDR3 length is 13 residues. The DNA of the CDR3 is TGTGCCAGCAGGTCGGGATTCCAAGAGACCCAGTACTTC. It is translated as CASRSGFQETQYF.

The V and J genes are TRBV20-1 and TRBJ1-5; D is undetermined. The germline V gene encodes CDR1 DFQATT and CDR2 SNEGSKA (reference sequence). V lost 0 bases and J 9 bases, leaving 21 bases between the germline ends. The CDR3 covers 16 residues. CDR3 sequence: CSARDLRRNFGGPQHF. In DNA, the CDR3 is TGCAGTGCTAGAGATCTAAGAAGGAACTTCGGCGGGCCCCAGCATTTT.

In this sample, this clonotype turned up many times. The chain employs TRBV5-1 and TRBJ1-2, with D perhaps matching TRBD1 (6 bases). The CDR3 is made up of 14 amino acids. Germline V gene sequence: CDR1 SGHRS, CDR2 YFSETQ. V was shortened by 0 bases and J by 3 bases, with 9 bases between the two germline ends. CDR3 amino acids: CASSLDRAYYGYTF. The CDR3 DNA is TGCGCCAGCAGCTTGGACAGGGCTTACTATGGCTACACCTTC.

This chain links TRBV7-6 with TRBJ2-2; D not resolved. The CDR3 spans 15 residues. V was pared by 2 bases and J by 5 bases, with 12 bases between. Germline V CDR1 and CDR2: SGHVS, FNYEAQ. CDR3: CASSLRSWTTGELFF. The CDR3 DNA follows: TGTGCCAGCAGCTTAAGATCCTGGACGACCGGGGAGCTGTTTTTT. The variable domain in full, with the rest retrieved from reference TRBV7-6 and TRBJ2-2, is GAGVSQSPRYKVTKRGQDVALRCDPISGHVSLYWYRQALGQGPEFLTYFNYEAQQDKSGLPNDRFSAERPEGSISTLTIQRTEQRDSAMYRCASSLRSWTTGELFFGEGSRLTVL.

This clonotype was seen only a few times. The chain links TRBV7-2 to TRBJ2-7, with D tentatively TRBD2 (5 bases). Germline V gene lookup returns CDR1 SGHTA and CDR2 FQGNSA. Trimming removed 5 bases at V and 7 bases at J, with 15 bases between. There are 13 residues in the CDR3. Written as DNA, the CDR3 is TGTGCCAGCAGCCCGGGGATACTGGAAGAGCAGTACTTC. Protein sequence: CASSPGILEEQYF.

The J gene is TRBJ2-7, the V gene TRBV4-1, with 8 bases fitting TRBD1. This CDR3 comprises 14 residues. Trimming at V came to 1 base and at J to 4 bases, leaving 3 bases not matched to a gene. CDR1 MGHRA and CDR2 YSYEKL come from the germline V gene. CDR3 loop: CASSQGQGAYEQYF. CDR3 coding DNA: TGCGCCAGCAGCCAAGGTCAGGGGGCATACGAGCAGTACTTC.